Presented here are 32 T cell receptor beta chains from one specimen sequenced in a study of control samples from healthy donors and cancer patients. Sequencing used immunoSEQ multiplex PCR; TCRdb keeps in-frame clones, though not all of them. The sample carries 15,000 to 20,000 clones, 88% recorded once. The sample was PBMCs. All receptors come from a woman aged 60 to 75 with head and neck cancer.

The V call is TRBV11-3, the J call TRBJ2-3; a possible D gene is TRBD1 (6 bases). Germline V lookup: CDR1 SGHNT, CDR2 YENEEA. Trimming shortened V by 5 bases and J by 14 bases, and 20 bases separated the two germline ends. The CDR3 contains 13 residues. CDR3 coding DNA: TGTGCCAGCAGCCAATTCACAGGGTATACGTTGTATTTT. Residues: CASSQFTGYTLYF.

The chain carries TRBV7-9 and TRBJ2-5; 11 bases agree with TRBD2. J was trimmed by 5 bases and V by 2 bases; bases with no gene match: 4. In germline, CDR1 is SEHNR, CDR2 FQNEAQ (reference sequence). CDR3 size: 15 residues. CDR3 sequence (DNA): TGTGCCAGCAGCTTAAGGCTAGCGGGAGGTGAGACCCAGTACTTC. It translates to CASSLRLAGGETQYF.

This clone was seen once. The rearrangement uses TRBV30 and TRBJ2-7, with D possibly TRBD2 on 6 matching bases. Per the germline V gene, CDR1 is GTSNPN and CDR2 is SVGIG (reference sequence). V lost 3 bases and J 6 bases, leaving 15 bases between the germline ends. The CDR3 consists of 13 residues. The chain's CDR3 is CAWRRGFSAEQYF. CDR3 sequence (DNA): TGTGCCTGGAGACGGGGGTTCAGCGCCGAGCAGTACTTC.

The rearrangement joins TRBV3-1 (or the pseudogene TRBV3-2) to TRBJ2-7; 7 bases agree with TRBD2. In germline, CDR1 is LGHDT, CDR2 YNNKEL (reference sequence). The V gene end was trimmed by 4 bases and the J gene end by 7 bases; junction bases not matched to a gene: 4. This CDR3 region has 12 residues. CDR3 residues: CASSPLGGEQYF. DNA for the CDR3: TGTGCCAGCAGCCCGCTGGGGGGGGAGCAGTACTTC.

This clone was found once. The rearrangement uses TRBV7-9 and TRBJ2-5; D is tentatively TRBD1 or TRBD2 (6 bases each). V lost 5 bases, J lost 5 bases, and 27 bases lay in between. Germline CDR1 reads SEHNR; CDR2 reads FQNEAQ (reference sequence). The CDR3 loop spans 18 amino acids. The CDR3 DNA sequence: TGTGCCAGCAGCACCTTGTGGGGGGCGACTATAGATGGGGAGACCCAGTACTTC. Amino acids: CASSTLWGATIDGETQYF.

Of note for this clone: One junction end disagrees with the germline gene, perhaps due to a read error. The chain uses TRBV5-8 and TRBJ1-5; D remains ambiguous. Germline V gene sequence: CDR1 SGHTS, CDR2 YDEGEE. The CDR3 has 14 amino acids. This CDR3 is CASSFRAVAQPQHF. In DNA, the CDR3 is TGTGCCAGTAGCTTTCGGGCGGTTGCGCAGCCCCAGCATTTT.

This clone occurred once. V gene TRBV29-1 combines with J gene TRBJ1-2, with TRBD1 matching 7 bases. The germline CDR1 and CDR2 sequences are SQVTM and ANQGSEA. The CDR3 sequence is 12 residues long. The J segment lost 2 bases and the V segment lost 5 bases, leaving 2 bases of the junction unmatched. The CDR3 spells CSVLQGNYGYTF. CDR3 DNA: TGCAGCGTTCTACAGGGGAACTATGGCTACACCTTC.

The rearrangement uses TRBV7-9 and TRBJ1-4, with D perhaps matching TRBD1 (5 bases). This CDR3 region has 16 residues. The V gene lost 4 bases and the J gene lost 0 bases, with 12 bases spanning the gap. CDR1 is SEHNR and CDR2 is FQNEAQ in the germline V gene (reference sequence). The CDR3 sequence: CASSWGNRATNEKLFF. CDR3 DNA sequence: TGTGCCAGCAGCTGGGGGAATAGGGCAACTAATGAAAAACTGTTTTTT.

V and J are TRBV28 and TRBJ2-7; D possibly uses TRBD1 or TRBD2 (5 bases each). V was trimmed by 3 bases and J by 3 bases, leaving 18 bases between them. The CDR3 has 16 amino acids. Per germline, CDR1 MDHEN and CDR2 SYDVKM. The CDR3 DNA follows: TGTGCCAGCAGTTTGACATCGTCAAGAGGGGACTACGAGCAGTACTTC. Translation gives CASSLTSSRGDYEQYF.

J is TRBJ1-6 and V is TRBV14; D gene ambiguous. Germline V gives CDR1 SGHDN, CDR2 FVKESK. Trimming stripped 5 bases from V and 4 bases from J, with 12 bases between. The CDR3 is 15 residues long. The CDR3 loop reads CASSELTSYNSPLHF. CDR3 coding DNA: TGTGCCAGCAGCGAACTGACCTCATATAATTCACCCCTCCACTTT.

In DNA form, the CDR3 reads TGTGCCAGCAGCTTAAGTCGGGGGGTTTATAGCAATGAGCAGTTCTTC. Residues: CASSLSRGVYSNEQFF. The chain links TRBV7-2 to TRBJ2-1, with 7 bases identical to TRBD2. The CDR3 is made up of 16 amino acids. CDR1 and CDR2 from the germline V gene are SGHTA and FQGNSA. Trimming cost V 2 bases and J 6 bases; bases outside gene matches: 10. The full variable domain, completed using reference TRBV7-2 and TRBJ2-1, is GAGVSQSPSNKVTEKGKDVELRCDPISGHTALYWYRQSLGQGLEFLIYFQGNSAPDKSGLPSDRFSAERTGGSVSTLTIQRTQQEDSAVYLCASSLSRGVYSNEQFFGPGTRLTVL.

The rearrangement joins TRBV5-4 to TRBJ2-7, with D possibly TRBD1 on 7 matching bases. The germline V gene encodes CDR1 SGHNT and CDR2 YYREEE (reference sequence). CDR3 length: 15 amino acids. With 0 bases removed from V and 0 bases from J, the gap between germline ends came to 10 bases. The CDR3 DNA follows: TGTGCCAGCAGCTTGGGGCGGGACAGCTCCTACGAGCAGTACTTC. This encodes CASSLGRDSSYEQYF.

V gene TRBV23-1 combines with J gene TRBJ2-7, with 8 bases matching TRBD1. TRBV23-1 is an ORF; its function is uncertain. The V segment lost 4 bases and the J segment 7 bases; nucleotides outside the gene matches: 18. The CDR3 has 17 residues. CDR3 in DNA: TGCGCCAGCAGTCCAGACAGGGGCATCCTTCACTCCGAAGAGCAGTACTTC. Protein sequence: CASSPDRGILHSEEQYF.

The rearrangement joins TRBV7-3 to TRBJ2-3; TRBD1 matches 8 bases. The CDR3 has 13 residues. V lost 5 bases, J lost 14 bases, and 12 bases stayed unmatched. Germline assignment: CDR1 SGHTA and CDR2 FQGTGA. The CDR3 region is CASSGIPGQVSYF. The CDR3 nucleotides are TGTGCCAGCAGCGGTATACCGGGACAGGTTTCGTATTTT.

The rearrangement joins TRBV5-5 to TRBJ1-3; no reliable D call. V shed 7 bases and J shed 7 bases, with 9 bases lying between them. CDR3 length equals 11 residues. Germline values: CDR1 SGHKS, CDR2 YYEKEE (reference sequence). CDR3 in amino acids: CASGEGNTIYF. CDR3 DNA: TGTGCCAGCGGGGAGGGCAACACCATATATTTT.

CDR3 sequence reads: CASSLAPGVGTEAFF. In DNA form, the CDR3 reads TGTGCCAGCAGCTTAGCCCCAGGGGTAGGGACTGAAGCTTTCTTT. The chain joins TRBV7-2 to TRBJ1-1; D might be TRBD1 (6 bases). Germline lookup yields CDR1 SGHTA and CDR2 FQGNSA. V dropped 0 bases and J dropped 5 bases, with 13 bases sitting between them. This CDR3 has 15 amino acids. Combining the CDR3 with reference TRBV7-2 and TRBJ1-1 gives the whole variable domain GAGVSQSPSNKVTEKGKDVELRCDPISGHTALYWYRQSLGQGLEFLIYFQGNSAPDKSGLPSDRFSAERTGGSVSTLTIQRTQQEDSAVYLCASSLAPGVGTEAFFGQGTRLTVV.

The J gene is TRBJ2-1, the V gene TRBV7-3; 12 nucleotides match TRBD2. This CDR3 region has 17 residues. J was trimmed by 7 bases and V by 5 bases; bases with no gene match: 12. Germline V gives CDR1 SGHTA, CDR2 FQGTGA. The CDR3 nucleotides read TGTGCCAGCAGCCCCCTCCCCACTAGCGGGAGGACAAATGAGCAGTTCTTC. This translates into CASSPLPTSGRTNEQFF.

The chain links TRBV5-1 to TRBJ1-1; D unresolved. Per the germline V gene, CDR1 is SGHRS and CDR2 is YFSETQ. With 1 base removed from V and 3 bases from J, the gap between germline ends came to 10 bases. This CDR3 is built from 14 residues. The DNA for the CDR3 is TGCGCCAGCAGCTTGCACGGAAGCGACACTGAAGCTTTCTTT. This encodes CASSLHGSDTEAFF. Drawing the rest from reference TRBV5-1 and TRBJ1-1, the complete variable domain is KAGVTQTPRYLIKTRGQQVTLSCSPISGHRSVSWYQQTPGQGLQFLFEYFSETQRNKGNFPGRFSGRQFSNSRSEMNVSTLELGDSALYLCASSLHGSDTEAFFGQGTRLTVV.

The V and J genes are TRBV7-2 and TRBJ2-7; 7 bases fit TRBD1. This CDR3 is 14 amino acids long. V lost 5 bases, J lost 6 bases, and 10 bases stayed unmatched. CDR1 is SGHTA, CDR2 FQGNSA, per germline. The CDR3 bases are TGTGCCAGCAGCGACCGGCACAGGGGCTCCGAGCAGTACTTC. Protein sequence: CASSDRHRGSEQYF.

The chain uses TRBV28 and TRBJ2-5; the D gene is possibly TRBD2 (6 bases). The CDR3 has 13 residues. Trimming cost V 6 bases and J 3 bases, with 11 bases left between them. CDR1 is MDHEN, CDR2 SYDVKM, per germline. CDR3 nucleotide sequence: TGTGCCAGCAGCCTCGGGAGTAAAGAGACCCAGTACTTC. It yields the protein CASSLGSKETQYF.

Here the CDR3 reads CASSPSPTGVSEAFF. The CDR3 DNA is TGTGCCAGCAGTCCCAGCCCGACAGGCGTCTCTGAAGCTTTCTTT. This chain joins TRBV27 and TRBJ1-1; TRBD1 might be the D (6 bases). The V end lost 5 bases, the J end lost 6 bases, and 19 bases lay between the germline ends. CDR3 size: 15 residues. Germline V CDR1 and CDR2: MNHEY, SMNVEV (reference sequence).

The V gene is TRBV5-1, the J gene TRBJ1-2; the D gene is possibly TRBD1 (5 bases). The CDR3 is 18 amino acids. CDR1 SGHRS and CDR2 YFSETQ come from the germline V gene. V was trimmed by 0 bases and J by 0 bases, leaving 18 bases between them. In DNA form, the CDR3 reads TGCGCCAGCAGCTTGGAAACAGGCGGTGCCCATCCTAACTATGGCTACACCTTC. Translating gives CASSLETGGAHPNYGYTF. The full variable domain, in which reference TRBV5-1 and TRBJ1-2 provide the parts outside the CDR3, is KAGVTQTPRYLIKTRGQQVTLSCSPISGHRSVSWYQQTPGQGLQFLFEYFSETQRNKGNFPGRFSGRQFSNSRSEMNVSTLELGDSALYLCASSLETGGAHPNYGYTFGSGTRLTVV.

This clone was detected a few times. The chain has TRBV4-1 and TRBJ1-1; perhaps TRBD1 as D (5 bases). The CDR3 has 17 amino acids. Germline CDR1 and CDR2: MGHRA and YSYEKL. Trimming took 1 base from V and 1 from J, leaving 16 bases between them. The CDR3 bases are TGCGCCAGCAGCCAAGTTCCCGGGACGGCGGCGAACACTGAAGCTTTCTTT. Its protein product is CASSQVPGTAANTEAFF.

This clone was counted a single time. The chain combines TRBV7-3 with TRBJ2-7, with D uncertain. This CDR3 region has 15 residues. Trimming pared 1 base from V and 0 bases from J, leaving 10 bases between. Germline CDR1 is SGHTA and CDR2 is FQGTGA. Written as DNA, the CDR3 is TGTGCCAGCAGCTTAAGCCCAGAGAACTCCTACGAGCAGTACTTC. Translated, it gives CASSLSPENSYEQYF.

V usage is TRBV18 and J usage is TRBJ2-4; 8 nucleotides line up with TRBD1. Germline trimming cut 3 bases from V and 0 bases from J; bases unmatched to any gene: 7. Germline V lookup: CDR1 KGHSH, CDR2 LQKENI. The CDR3 totals 17 residues. CDR3 loop: CASSPLSTGVAKNIQYF. DNA for the CDR3: TGTGCCAGCTCACCCCTATCGACAGGGGTAGCCAAAAACATTCAGTACTTC.

CDR3 in amino acids: CASSPRRGDNEKLFF. For the CDR3, the DNA is TGCGCCAGCAGCCCGAGAAGGGGGGACAATGAAAAACTGTTTTTT. The rearrangement links TRBV4-1 to TRBJ1-4; D may be TRBD1 (6 bases). CDR1 is MGHRA and CDR2 is YSYEKL in the germline V gene. V lost 4 bases to trimming and J lost 5 bases, with 14 bases between them. The CDR3 sequence is 15 residues long.

V gene TRBV5-4 combines with J gene TRBJ1-3; D remains unclear. From germline, CDR1 is SGHNT and CDR2 YYREEE (reference sequence). Trimming shortened V by 0 bases and J by 3 bases, and 13 bases separated the two germline ends. This CDR3 has 16 amino acids. The CDR3 bases are TGTGCCAGCAGCTTGGAGTCCGGGGTCGGTGGAAACACCATATATTTT. Translated, it gives CASSLESGVGGNTIYF.

The chain combines TRBV11-2 with TRBJ1-1, with 10 bases matching TRBD1. Germline V gene data show CDR1 as SGHAT and CDR2 as FQNNGV. The V gene end was trimmed by 0 bases and the J gene end by 10 bases; junction bases not matched to a gene: 5. The CDR3 is 14 residues long. The CDR3 sequence is CASSLEPDRGRAFF. CDR3 in DNA: TGTGCCAGCAGCTTAGAACCCGACAGGGGGCGAGCTTTCTTT.

This chain uses TRBV9 with TRBJ1-1; no definite D call. CDR1 SGDLS and CDR2 YYNGEE come from the germline V gene. The CDR3 consists of 14 residues. Trimming shortened V by 7 bases and J by 3 bases, and 16 bases separated the two germline ends. DNA for the CDR3: TGTGCCAGCGGAGAGGGAGAATTGGACACTGAAGCTTTCTTT. Its protein is CASGEGELDTEAFF. Together with reference TRBV9 and TRBJ1-1, the CDR3 gives the full variable domain: DSGVTQTPKHLITATGQRVTLRCSPRSGDLSVYWYQQSLDQGLQFLIQYYNGEERAKGNILERFSAQQFPDLHSELNLSSLELGDSALYFCASGEGELDTEAFFGQGTRLTVV.

The chain uses TRBV19 and TRBJ2-2, with unresolved D. Germline V gene sequence: CDR1 LNHDA, CDR2 SQIVND (reference sequence). The CDR3 totals 15 residues. With 2 bases removed from V and 5 bases from J, the gap between germline ends came to 12 bases. The chain's CDR3 is CASSIRQTMTGELFF. Here the CDR3 DNA reads TGTGCCAGTAGTATAAGGCAGACCATGACCGGGGAGCTGTTTTTT. The full variable domain, completed using reference TRBV19 and TRBJ2-2, is DGGITQSPKYLFRKEGQNVTLSCEQNLNHDAMYWYRQDPGQGLRLIYYSQIVNDFQKGDIAEGYSVSREKKESFPLTVTSAQKNPTAFYLCASSIRQTMTGELFFGEGSRLTVL.

The chain links TRBV5-4 to TRBJ2-3; TRBD2 matches 7 bases. The CDR3 runs to 17 residues. Trimming removed 4 bases from V and 6 bases from J; junction bases left unmatched: 17. Germline assignment: CDR1 SGHNT and CDR2 YYREEE (reference sequence). The CDR3 here is CASSPLGGGRASDTQYF. CDR3 bases: TGTGCCAGCAGCCCCCTGGGGGGTGGGAGGGCCTCGGATACGCAGTATTTT.

The chain has TRBV5-4 and TRBJ2-1; D is possibly TRBD2 (6 bases). Trimming removed 2 bases at V and 7 bases at J, with 16 bases between. Germline lookup yields CDR1 SGHNT and CDR2 YYREEE (reference sequence). The CDR3 totals 15 residues. This CDR3 reads CASSLSGNGGNEQFF. The CDR3 DNA sequence: TGTGCCAGCAGCTTAAGCGGCAACGGGGGAAATGAGCAGTTCTTC.